This T cell receptor beta chain was found in a study of blood T cell repertoires in COVID-19. The wider study: Both acute and convalescent COVID-19 samples were obtained from the United States, Italy and Spain.

CDR3 length: 15 amino acids. V dropped 5 bases and J dropped 4; count of bases not matched to a gene: 4. From germline, CDR1 is SGHTA and CDR2 FQGTGA. Per the original data handling: Quantification of nucleated cells was approximated via reference gene primer amplification. Sequencing was performed with immunoSEQ multiplex PCR; in TCRdb, only in-frame clones are kept and a portion is missing. The V and J calls and clone size come from that table; D and trimming were worked out from the DNA. The profile shows under 350,000 clones, around 90% of them singletons. Sequencing used peripheral blood. This TCR derives from a woman aged 30 to 39 with COVID-19, enrolled during active disease. The rearrangement joins TRBV7-3 to TRBJ2-1, with TRBD1 matching over 11 bases. The CDR3 spells CASSQDRGRYNEQFF. The CDR3 region has the DNA TGTGCCAGCAGCCAGGACAGGGGGCGATACAATGAGCAGTTCTTC.